The clone carrying this T cell receptor beta chain showed up just once. This specimen comes from a study of CD8 T cells in Susac syndrome. Random-hexamer reverse transcription was applied to roughly 0.45 to 1 ug RNA. Multiplex PCR with immunoSEQ amplified the TCR beta CDR3 across 54 Vbeta and 13 Jbeta. TCRdb passed the immunoSEQ multiplex PCR reads through MiXCR, listing each CDR3 protein once. This sample has around 270,000 distinct CDR3 sequences, with approximately 85% found just once. The CDR3 covers 17 residues. V was trimmed by 1 base and J by 1 base, leaving 13 bases between them. Per the germline V gene, CDR1 is LGHDT and CDR2 is YNNKEL (reference sequence). Sequencing of TCR beta was carried out in blood CD8+ and CD4+ T cells. The multiple sclerosis control group comprised treatment-naive patients with stable or active relapsing-remitting disease. TEMRA cells were FACS-enriched, unlike CD8+ and CD4+ T cells, which were negatively isolated.

The source material was CD8+ T cells from PBMCs. The chain joins TRBV3-1 to TRBJ2-2; D may be TRBD2 (6 bases). The TCR originated in a human donor with multiple sclerosis. This CDR3 reads CASSQVWGGRNTGELFF. Written as DNA, the CDR3 is TGTGCCAGCAGCCAAGTTTGGGGAGGTCGGAACACCGGGGAGCTGTTTTTT.